Listed here are 9 T cell receptor beta chains from one sample, sequenced in a study of T cell responses to AZD1222 COVID-19 vaccine. Generated by immunoSEQ multiplex PCR, the TCRdb table keeps only in-frame clones and is missing some. The profile shows some 150,000 clones, 85% to 90% of them singletons. The sample here was peripheral blood, taken 28 days after the second dose of the MenACWY control vaccine. The receptors derive from an adult who received the MenACWY meningococcal vaccine as a control.

The chain couples TRBV19 to TRBJ1-4; D is ambiguous. V was shortened by 3 bases and J by 7 bases, with 9 bases between the two germline ends. The V gene's germline CDR1 is LNHDA and CDR2 SQIVND (reference sequence). This CDR3 is 13 amino acids long. CDR3 loop: CASSIRSGEKLFF. The CDR3 DNA reads as TGTGCCAGTAGTATCCGCTCGGGTGAAAAACTGTTTTTT.

The chain is built from TRBV10-1 and TRBJ1-2; D is unresolved. Germline V gene data show CDR1 as WNHNN and CDR2 as SYGVQD (reference sequence). V lost 2 bases to trimming and J lost 6 bases, with 10 bases between them. The CDR3 is 13 residues long. CDR3 in DNA: TGCGCCAGCAGTGAGAACCCCGGAGATGGCTACACCTTC. It encodes CASSENPGDGYTF.

The V and J genes are TRBV27 and TRBJ2-1, with 14 bases aligning to TRBD2. The V segment lost 7 bases and the J segment 14 bases; nucleotides outside the gene matches: 22. This CDR3 spans 18 amino acids. In germline, CDR1 is MNHEY, CDR2 SMNVEV (reference sequence). This CDR3 is CASKPRFGLAGGAFTEFF. The CDR3 nucleotides are TGTGCCAGCAAGCCCCGATTTGGACTAGCGGGAGGAGCTTTTACAGAGTTCTTC.

The V and J genes are TRBV7-2 and TRBJ2-4; D call uncertain. This CDR3 is 16 amino acids long. V lost 5 bases to trimming and J lost 8 bases, with 22 bases between them. Germline loops: CDR1 SGHTA, CDR2 FQGNSA. Here the CDR3 DNA reads TGTGCCAGCAGCCCCCGCGCGACGTTAAATTCGGACATTCAGTACTTC. This gives the protein CASSPRATLNSDIQYF.

V usage is TRBV3-1 (or the pseudogene TRBV3-2) and J usage is TRBJ2-7; weak D call: TRBD2 (5 bases). The germline CDR1 and CDR2 sequences are LGHDT and YNNKEL (reference sequence). The CDR3 has 14 residues. V shed 0 bases and J shed 4 bases, with 10 bases lying between them. The CDR3 coding sequence is TGTGCCAGCAGCCAAGACCCTGGGGAGTACGAGCAGTACTTC. It specifies CASSQDPGEYEQYF.

The chain combines TRBV6-2 or TRBV6-3 with TRBJ2-3; TRBD2 agrees at 9 bases. The J segment lost 4 bases and the V segment lost 4 bases, leaving 9 bases of the junction unmatched. The germline gives CDR1 MNHEY, CDR2 SVGEGT. The CDR3 runs 16 residues. This CDR3 reads CASSSGGRALADTQYF. In DNA, the CDR3 is TGTGCCAGCAGTTCGGGCGGGAGGGCCTTGGCAGATACGCAGTATTTT.

The rearrangement links TRBV7-8 to TRBJ2-7; 11 nucleotides line up with TRBD2. CDR3 length equals 15 residues. Germline V gene lookup returns CDR1 SGHVS and CDR2 FQNEAQ. V lost 3 bases to trimming and J lost 5 bases; unmatched junction nucleotides: 6. The CDR3 coding sequence is TGTGCCAGCAGCTTGGGGACTAGCGGCCCCCACGAGCAGTACTTC. Its protein product is CASSLGTSGPHEQYF. Looking up the rest from reference TRBV7-8 and TRBJ2-7 gives the full variable domain: GAGVSQSPRYKVAKRGQDVALRCDPISGHVSLFWYQQALGQGPEFLTYFQNEAQLDKSGLPSDRFFAERPEGSVSTLKIQRTQQEDSAVYLCASSLGTSGPHEQYFGPGTRLTVT.

This clone showed up just once. The chain carries TRBV27 and TRBJ1-6; D unclear. Germline-derived CDR1 and CDR2 are MNHEY and SMNVEV (reference sequence). V lost 6 bases and J lost 0, with 12 bases in between. The CDR3 is 16 amino acids. The CDR3, as DNA: TGTGCCAGCAGCTCAGGCTTGAGCTCCTATAATTCACCCCTCCACTTT. This translates into CASSSGLSSYNSPLHF.

This clone was counted once. The chain is built from TRBV28 and TRBJ1-5; TRBD1 aligns across 7 bases. The CDR3 loop spans 14 amino acids. The ends lost 9 bases at V and 4 bases at J; junction bases unmatched: 9. In germline, CDR1 is MDHEN, CDR2 SYDVKM. The CDR3 nucleotides are TGTGCCAGTTCGTCGGGACAGAATAATCAGCCCCAGCATTTT. Its translation: CASSSGQNNQPQHF.